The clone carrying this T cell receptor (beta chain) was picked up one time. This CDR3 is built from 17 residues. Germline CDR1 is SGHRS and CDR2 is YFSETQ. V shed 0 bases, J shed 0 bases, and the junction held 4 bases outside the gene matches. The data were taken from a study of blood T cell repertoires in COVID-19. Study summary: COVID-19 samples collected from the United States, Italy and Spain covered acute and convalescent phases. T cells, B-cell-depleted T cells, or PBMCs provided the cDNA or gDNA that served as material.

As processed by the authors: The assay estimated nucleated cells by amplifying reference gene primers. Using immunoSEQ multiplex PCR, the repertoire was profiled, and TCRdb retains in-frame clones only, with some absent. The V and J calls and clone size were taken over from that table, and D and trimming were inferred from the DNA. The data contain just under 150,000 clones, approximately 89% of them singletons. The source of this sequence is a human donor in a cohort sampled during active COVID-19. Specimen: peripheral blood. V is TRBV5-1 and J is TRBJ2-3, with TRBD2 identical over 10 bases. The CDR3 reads CASSLGLAGDSTDTQYF. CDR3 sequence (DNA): TGCGCCAGCAGCTTGGGCCTAGCGGGGGATAGCACAGATACGCAGTATTTT.